This is a list of T cell receptor beta chains from one sample in a study of T cells after yellow fever vaccination. MiXCR, run by TCRdb on the 5' RACE reads, gives a single entry per CDR3 protein. Of hundreds of thousands of distinct CDR3 sequences listed, around 12% are singletons. The sequences come from PBMCs, collected on the day of the yellow fever booster vaccination. These TCRs come from a man under 40 who received the YFV17D yellow fever vaccine. Each CDR3 is given with its conserved first and last residue. The D gene is left open where the match is weak. Clone size appears in some rows only: once, few, many, or a class for an expanded clone.

len: 16
v_gene: TRBV5-6
j_gene: TRBJ1-5
abundance: few
d_gene: -
CDR3aa: CASSLMGFDSNQPQHF
CDR3nt: TGTGCCAGCAGCTTGATGGGGTTCGATAGCAATCAGCCCCAGCATTTT

len: 14
v_gene: TRBV6-2/TRBV6-3
j_gene: TRBJ1-1
abundance: -
d_gene: -
CDR3aa: CASSYTAMNTEAFF
CDR3nt: TGTGCCAGCAGTTATACAGCGATGAACACTGAAGCTTTCTTT

len: 19
v_gene: TRBV9
j_gene: TRBJ2-1
abundance: -
d_gene: TRBD2
CDR3aa: CASSVDGGSPSSSYNEQFF
CDR3nt: TGTGCCAGCAGCGTAGATGGCGGGAGCCCTTCCAGCTCCTACAATGAGCAGTTCTTC

len: 13
v_gene: TRBV12-3/TRBV12-4
j_gene: TRBJ2-7
abundance: many
d_gene: -
CDR3aa: CASSLQGRYEQYF
CDR3nt: TGTGCCAGCAGTTTGCAGGGGCGTTACGAGCAGTACTTC

len: 14
v_gene: TRBV20-1
j_gene: TRBJ2-7
abundance: -
d_gene: TRBD2
CDR3aa: CSAEERERTYEQYF
CDR3nt: TGCAGTGCTGAGGAGCGGGAGAGGACCTACGAGCAGTACTTC

len: 14
v_gene: TRBV13
j_gene: TRBJ2-7
abundance: few
d_gene: TRBD2
CDR3aa: CASSSGTSGREQYF
CDR3nt: TGTGCCAGCAGCTCCGGGACTAGCGGCCGCGAGCAGTACTTC

len: 14
v_gene: TRBV5-1
j_gene: TRBJ2-7
abundance: few
d_gene: -
CDR3aa: CASSPNASAYEQYF
CDR3nt: TGCGCCAGCAGCCCCAACGCTTCGGCGTACGAGCAGTACTTC

len: 13
v_gene: TRBV5-6
j_gene: TRBJ2-7
abundance: few
d_gene: -
CDR3aa: CASSRSRHYEQYF
CDR3nt: TGTGCCAGCAGCCGATCACGACATTACGAGCAGTACTTC

len: 13
v_gene: TRBV6-2/TRBV6-3
j_gene: TRBJ1-1
abundance: many
d_gene: -
CDR3aa: CASSFWGNTEAFF
CDR3nt: TGTGCCAGCAGTTTCTGGGGGAACACTGAAGCTTTCTTT

len: 15
v_gene: TRBV4-1
j_gene: TRBJ2-7
abundance: -
d_gene: -
CDR3aa: CASSQAFGTGYEQYF
CDR3nt: TGCGCCAGCAGCCAAGCTTTCGGAACAGGGTACGAGCAGTACTTC

len: 16
v_gene: TRBV4-2
j_gene: TRBJ2-1
abundance: -
d_gene: TRBD1
CDR3aa: CASSQLRDRLYNEQFF
CDR3nt: TGTGCCAGCAGCCAGCTCCGGGACAGACTATACAATGAGCAGTTCTTC

len: 13
v_gene: TRBV12-3/TRBV12-4
j_gene: TRBJ2-5
abundance: few
d_gene: TRBD2
CDR3aa: CASAREVQETQYF
CDR3nt: TGTGCCAGCGCGCGGGAGGTCCAAGAGACCCAGTACTTC

len: 15
v_gene: TRBV7-9
j_gene: TRBJ2-3
abundance: -
d_gene: -
CDR3aa: CASSRSGTSTDTQYF
CDR3nt: TGTGCCAGCAGCCGAAGCGGAACTAGCACAGATACGCAGTATTTT

len: 14
v_gene: TRBV9
j_gene: TRBJ2-3
abundance: -
d_gene: -
CDR3aa: CASSPDGNTDTQYF
CDR3nt: TGTGCCAGCAGCCCAGACGGGAACACAGATACGCAGTATTTT

len: 14
v_gene: TRBV6-2/TRBV6-3
j_gene: TRBJ1-1
abundance: few
d_gene: -
CDR3aa: CASSYVRLNTEAFF
CDR3nt: TGTGCCAGCAGTTACGTCAGGTTGAACACTGAAGCTTTCTTT

len: 16
v_gene: TRBV5-1
j_gene: TRBJ2-5
abundance: few
d_gene: TRBD2
CDR3aa: CASSLTGLATQETQYF
CDR3nt: TGCGCCAGCAGCTTGACGGGACTAGCGACTCAAGAGACCCAGTACTTC

len: 16
v_gene: TRBV10-3
j_gene: TRBJ2-3
abundance: -
d_gene: TRBD2
CDR3aa: CAISDVTSGSPDTQYF
CDR3nt: TGTGCCATCAGTGATGTGACTAGCGGGAGTCCAGATACGCAGTATTTT

len: 14
v_gene: TRBV20-1
j_gene: TRBJ2-1
abundance: -
d_gene: -
CDR3aa: CSARRVFSYNEQFF
CDR3nt: TGCAGTGCTCGCAGGGTCTTTTCCTACAATGAGCAGTTCTTC

len: 13
v_gene: TRBV6-1
j_gene: TRBJ1-1
abundance: few
d_gene: -
CDR3aa: CASSRTVGVTAFF
CDR3nt: TGTGCCAGCAGTCGGACGGTGGGAGTGACCGCTTTCTTT

len: 17
v_gene: TRBV11-2
j_gene: TRBJ2-7
abundance: -
d_gene: -
CDR3aa: CASSLDFPGQGTYEQYF
CDR3nt: TGTGCCAGCAGCTTAGATTTCCCCGGGCAGGGTACCTACGAGCAGTACTTC

len: 11
v_gene: TRBV9
j_gene: TRBJ2-1
abundance: few
d_gene: -
CDR3aa: CASSVGAEQFF
CDR3nt: TGTGCCAGCAGCGTAGGGGCTGAGCAGTTCTTC

len: 16
v_gene: TRBV9
j_gene: TRBJ2-3
abundance: -
d_gene: TRBD2
CDR3aa: CASSTTSGRGTDTQYF
CDR3nt: TGTGCCAGCAGCACAACTAGCGGGAGGGGCACAGATACGCAGTATTTT

len: 16
v_gene: TRBV29-1
j_gene: TRBJ2-5
abundance: -
d_gene: TRBD2
CDR3aa: CSVDGLAGDGGETQYF
CDR3nt: TGCAGCGTTGATGGGCTAGCGGGAGATGGAGGAGAGACCCAGTACTTC

len: 14
v_gene: TRBV6-2/TRBV6-3
j_gene: TRBJ2-7
abundance: -
d_gene: TRBD1
CDR3aa: CASSYVDRAAEQYF
CDR3nt: TGTGCCAGCAGTTATGTGGACAGGGCGGCCGAGCAGTACTTC

len: 15
v_gene: TRBV5-6
j_gene: TRBJ2-7
abundance: few
d_gene: TRBD2
CDR3aa: CASRAGASRPYEQYF
CDR3nt: TGTGCCAGCAGGGCGGGAGCCTCGAGGCCCTACGAGCAGTACTTC

len: 14
v_gene: TRBV12-3/TRBV12-4
j_gene: TRBJ1-4
abundance: few
d_gene: -
CDR3aa: CASSFQERNEKLFF
CDR3nt: TGTGCCAGCAGTTTTCAGGAACGGAATGAAAAACTGTTTTTT

len: 14
v_gene: TRBV6-5
j_gene: TRBJ2-7
abundance: few
d_gene: TRBD1
CDR3aa: CASSYSDRAGEQYF
CDR3nt: TGTGCCAGCAGTTACTCGGACAGGGCTGGGGAGCAGTACTTC

len: 17
v_gene: TRBV7-8
j_gene: TRBJ1-6
abundance: -
d_gene: -
CDR3aa: CASSLGGRSPGSSPLHF
CDR3nt: TGTGCCAGCAGCTTAGGGGGCAGGAGTCCCGGTAGTTCACCCCTCCACTTT

len: 15
v_gene: TRBV12-3/TRBV12-4
j_gene: TRBJ2-1
abundance: -
d_gene: TRBD2
CDR3aa: CASRALAVSYNEQFF
CDR3nt: TGTGCCAGCAGGGCTCTAGCGGTATCCTACAATGAGCAGTTCTTC

len: 14
v_gene: TRBV20-1
j_gene: TRBJ2-1
abundance: many
d_gene: TRBD2
CDR3aa: CSARRLAGVVEQFF
CDR3nt: TGCAGTGCTAGAAGACTAGCGGGAGTGGTTGAGCAGTTCTTC

len: 14
v_gene: TRBV29-1
j_gene: TRBJ2-3
abundance: -
d_gene: -
CDR3aa: CSVQVWGSTDTQYF
CDR3nt: TGCAGCGTTCAAGTTTGGGGCAGCACAGATACGCAGTATTTT